The sequence of this T cell receptor beta chain was determined in a study of T-cell reconstitution after alpha-beta-depleted transplantation in children. This clonotype was counted only a few times. Unique molecular identifiers were incorporated during preparation of the TCRbeta library. MiXCR, applied by TCRdb to the PCR reads, yields one record per CDR3 protein. The sample yields approximately 200,000 distinct CDR3 sequences, less than 15% seen once. This TCR derives from a human donor who donated a stem cell graft to a child with acute lymphoblastic leukemia. This specimen was PBMCs from the stem cell graft donor, taken from the stem cell graft.

The CDR3 here is CASNEDSNNEQFF. CDR3 in DNA: TGTGCCAGCAACGAAGATAGTAACAATGAGCAGTTCTTC. The chain combines TRBV25-1 with TRBJ2-1; D ambiguous. The germline V gene encodes CDR1 MGHDK and CDR2 SYGVNS. The CDR3 covers 13 residues. V lost 7 bases and J 5 bases, leaving 12 bases between the germline ends.